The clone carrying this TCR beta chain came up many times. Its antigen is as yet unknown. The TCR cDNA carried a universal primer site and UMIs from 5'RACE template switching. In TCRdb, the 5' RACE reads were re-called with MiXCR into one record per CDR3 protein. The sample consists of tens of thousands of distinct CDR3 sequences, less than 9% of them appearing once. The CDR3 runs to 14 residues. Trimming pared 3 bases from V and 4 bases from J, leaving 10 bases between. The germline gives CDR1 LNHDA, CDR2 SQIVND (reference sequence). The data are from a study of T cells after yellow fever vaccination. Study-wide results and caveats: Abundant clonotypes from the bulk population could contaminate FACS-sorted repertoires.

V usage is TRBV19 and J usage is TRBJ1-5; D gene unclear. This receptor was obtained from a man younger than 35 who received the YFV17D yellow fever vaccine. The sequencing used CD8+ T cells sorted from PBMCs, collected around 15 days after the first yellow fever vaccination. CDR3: CASSIAHGNQPQHF. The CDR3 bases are TGTGCCAGTAGTATTGCACACGGGAATCAGCCCCAGCATTTT. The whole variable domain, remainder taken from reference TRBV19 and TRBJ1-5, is DGGITQSPKYLFRKEGQNVTLSCEQNLNHDAMYWYRQDPGQGLRLIYYSQIVNDFQKGDIAEGYSVSREKKESFPLTVTSAQKNPTAFYLCASSIAHGNQPQHFGDGTRLSIL.